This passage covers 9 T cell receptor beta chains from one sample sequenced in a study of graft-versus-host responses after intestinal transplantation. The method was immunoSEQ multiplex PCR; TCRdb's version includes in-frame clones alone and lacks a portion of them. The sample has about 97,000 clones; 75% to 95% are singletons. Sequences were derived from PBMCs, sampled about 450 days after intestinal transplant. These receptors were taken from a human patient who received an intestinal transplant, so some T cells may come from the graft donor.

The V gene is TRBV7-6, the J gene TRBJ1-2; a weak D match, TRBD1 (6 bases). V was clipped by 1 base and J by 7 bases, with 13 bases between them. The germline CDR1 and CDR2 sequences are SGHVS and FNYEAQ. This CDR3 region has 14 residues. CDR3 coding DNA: TGTGCCAGCAGCTTAGGCCCGGGGGCGGGTGGCTACACCTTC. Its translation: CASSLGPGAGGYTF.

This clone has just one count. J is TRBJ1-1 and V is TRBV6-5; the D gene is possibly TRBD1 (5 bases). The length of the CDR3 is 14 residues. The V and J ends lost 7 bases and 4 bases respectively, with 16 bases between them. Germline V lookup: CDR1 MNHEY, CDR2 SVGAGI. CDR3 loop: CASTQGFGGTEAFF. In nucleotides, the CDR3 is TGTGCCAGCACCCAGGGCTTTGGGGGCACTGAAGCTTTCTTT.

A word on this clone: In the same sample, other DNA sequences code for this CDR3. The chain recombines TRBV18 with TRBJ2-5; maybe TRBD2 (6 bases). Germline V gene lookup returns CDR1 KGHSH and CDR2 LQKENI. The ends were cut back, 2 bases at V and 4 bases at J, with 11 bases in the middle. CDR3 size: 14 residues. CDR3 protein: CASSPGRGSETQYF. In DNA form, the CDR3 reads TGTGCCAGCTCACCAGGCCGGGGGTCAGAGACCCAGTACTTC.

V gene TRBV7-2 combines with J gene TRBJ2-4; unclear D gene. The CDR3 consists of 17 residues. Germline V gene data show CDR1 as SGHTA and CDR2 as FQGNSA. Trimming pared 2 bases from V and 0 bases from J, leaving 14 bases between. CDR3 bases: TGTGCCAGCAGCTTACGGATGGGTCGGCGAGCCAAAAACATTCAGTACTTC. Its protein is CASSLRMGRRAKNIQYF.

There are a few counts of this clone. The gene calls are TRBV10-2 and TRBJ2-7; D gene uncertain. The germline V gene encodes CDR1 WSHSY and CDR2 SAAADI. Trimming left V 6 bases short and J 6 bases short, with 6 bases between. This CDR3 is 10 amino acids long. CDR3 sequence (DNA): TGCGCCAGCAGGAGGTTCGAGCAGTACTTC. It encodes CASRRFEQYF.

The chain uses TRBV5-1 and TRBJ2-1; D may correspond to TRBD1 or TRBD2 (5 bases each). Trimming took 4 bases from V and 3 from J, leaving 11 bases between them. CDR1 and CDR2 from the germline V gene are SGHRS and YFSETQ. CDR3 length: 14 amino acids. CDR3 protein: CASSGGSNYNEQFF. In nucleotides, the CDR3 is TGCGCCAGCAGCGGGGGATCCAACTACAATGAGCAGTTCTTC. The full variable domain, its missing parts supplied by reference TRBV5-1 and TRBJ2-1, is KAGVTQTPRYLIKTRGQQVTLSCSPISGHRSVSWYQQTPGQGLQFLFEYFSETQRNKGNFPGRFSGRQFSNSRSEMNVSTLELGDSALYLCASSGGSNYNEQFFGPGTRLTVL.

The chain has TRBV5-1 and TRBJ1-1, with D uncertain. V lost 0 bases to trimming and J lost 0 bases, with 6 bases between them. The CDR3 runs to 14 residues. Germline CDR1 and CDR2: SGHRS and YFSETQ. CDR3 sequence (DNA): TGCGCCAGCAGCTTGGGGATTATGAACACTGAAGCTTTCTTT. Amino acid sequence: CASSLGIMNTEAFF.

The CDR3 loop is CASSLAGTQETQYF. CDR3 in DNA: TGTGCCAGCAGCCTTGCAGGGACCCAAGAGACCCAGTACTTC. The chain carries TRBV6-6 and TRBJ2-5; D may correspond to TRBD1 or TRBD2 (5 bases each). Germline V gives CDR1 MNHNY, CDR2 SVGAGI (reference sequence). V lost 6 bases and J 1 base, leaving 12 bases between the germline ends. The CDR3 sequence is 14 residues long.

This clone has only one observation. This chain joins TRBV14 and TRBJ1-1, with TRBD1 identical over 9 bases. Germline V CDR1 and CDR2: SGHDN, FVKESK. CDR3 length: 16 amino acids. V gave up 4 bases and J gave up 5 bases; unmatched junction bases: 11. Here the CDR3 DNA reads TGTGCCAGCAGCCGGTACGGACAGGGGTTGCGGACTGAAGCTTTCTTT. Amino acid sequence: CASSRYGQGLRTEAFF.